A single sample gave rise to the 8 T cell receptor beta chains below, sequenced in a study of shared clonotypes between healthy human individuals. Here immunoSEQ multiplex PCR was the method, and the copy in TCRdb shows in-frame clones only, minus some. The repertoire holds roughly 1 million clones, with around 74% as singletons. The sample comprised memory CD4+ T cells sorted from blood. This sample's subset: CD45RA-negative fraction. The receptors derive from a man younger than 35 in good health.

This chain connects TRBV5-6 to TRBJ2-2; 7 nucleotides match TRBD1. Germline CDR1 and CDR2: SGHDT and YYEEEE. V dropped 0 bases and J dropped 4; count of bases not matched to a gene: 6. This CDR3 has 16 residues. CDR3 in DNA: TGTGCCAGCAGCTTGGGACAGGGTGGAGTCACCGGGGAGCTGTTTTTT. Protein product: CASSLGQGGVTGELFF.

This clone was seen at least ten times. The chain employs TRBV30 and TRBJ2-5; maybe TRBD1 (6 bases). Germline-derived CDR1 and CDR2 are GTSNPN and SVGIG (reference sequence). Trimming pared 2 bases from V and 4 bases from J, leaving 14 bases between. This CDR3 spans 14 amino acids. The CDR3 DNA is TGTGCCTGGAGTCCGACAGGCTGGGGAGAGACCCAGTACTTC. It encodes CAWSPTGWGETQYF.

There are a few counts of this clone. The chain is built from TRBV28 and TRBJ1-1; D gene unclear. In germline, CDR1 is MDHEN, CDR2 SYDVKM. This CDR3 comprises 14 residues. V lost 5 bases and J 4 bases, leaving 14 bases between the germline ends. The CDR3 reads CASSKHTEATEAFF. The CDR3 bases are TGTGCCAGCAGTAAGCACACCGAGGCCACTGAAGCTTTCTTT.

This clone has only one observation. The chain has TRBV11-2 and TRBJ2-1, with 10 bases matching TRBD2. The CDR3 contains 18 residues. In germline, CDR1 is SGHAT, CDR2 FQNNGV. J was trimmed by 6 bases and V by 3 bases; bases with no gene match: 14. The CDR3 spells CASSFRASGSLRANEQFF. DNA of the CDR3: TGTGCCAGCAGCTTTCGTGCTAGCGGGAGCTTGAGAGCCAATGAGCAGTTCTTC.

The DNA of the CDR3 is TGTGCCAGCAGCTTAGGCTGGTACGAGCAGTACTTC. Translating gives CASSLGWYEQYF. This chain links TRBV7-2 with TRBJ2-7; the D is unclear. The germline V gene encodes CDR1 SGHTA and CDR2 FQGNSA. V dropped 1 base and J dropped 4 bases, with 5 bases sitting between them. The CDR3 consists of 12 residues.

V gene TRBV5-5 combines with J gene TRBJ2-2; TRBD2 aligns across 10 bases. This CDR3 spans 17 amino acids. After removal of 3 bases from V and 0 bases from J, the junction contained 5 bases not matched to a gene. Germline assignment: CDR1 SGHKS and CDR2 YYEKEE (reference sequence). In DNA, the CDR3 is TGTGCCAGCAGCTCTCCTAGCGGGGGAACGAACACCGGGGAGCTGTTTTTT. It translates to CASSSPSGGTNTGELFF.

CDR3 nucleotide sequence: TGTGCCAGCAGCTTACAGGGCCTAAATTGGGAGACCCAGTACTTC. Translating it yields CASSLQGLNWETQYF. The gene calls are TRBV9 and TRBJ2-5; the D gene is possibly TRBD1 (6 bases). Trimming left V 4 bases short and J 5 bases short, with 18 bases between. The germline V gene encodes CDR1 SGDLS and CDR2 YYNGEE. This CDR3 has 15 amino acids.

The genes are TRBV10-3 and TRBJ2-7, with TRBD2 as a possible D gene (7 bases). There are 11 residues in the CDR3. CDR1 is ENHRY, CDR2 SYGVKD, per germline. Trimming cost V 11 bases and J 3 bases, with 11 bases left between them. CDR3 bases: TGTGCCGGGGGGGACATCTACGAGCAGTACTTC. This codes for CAGGDIYEQYF.